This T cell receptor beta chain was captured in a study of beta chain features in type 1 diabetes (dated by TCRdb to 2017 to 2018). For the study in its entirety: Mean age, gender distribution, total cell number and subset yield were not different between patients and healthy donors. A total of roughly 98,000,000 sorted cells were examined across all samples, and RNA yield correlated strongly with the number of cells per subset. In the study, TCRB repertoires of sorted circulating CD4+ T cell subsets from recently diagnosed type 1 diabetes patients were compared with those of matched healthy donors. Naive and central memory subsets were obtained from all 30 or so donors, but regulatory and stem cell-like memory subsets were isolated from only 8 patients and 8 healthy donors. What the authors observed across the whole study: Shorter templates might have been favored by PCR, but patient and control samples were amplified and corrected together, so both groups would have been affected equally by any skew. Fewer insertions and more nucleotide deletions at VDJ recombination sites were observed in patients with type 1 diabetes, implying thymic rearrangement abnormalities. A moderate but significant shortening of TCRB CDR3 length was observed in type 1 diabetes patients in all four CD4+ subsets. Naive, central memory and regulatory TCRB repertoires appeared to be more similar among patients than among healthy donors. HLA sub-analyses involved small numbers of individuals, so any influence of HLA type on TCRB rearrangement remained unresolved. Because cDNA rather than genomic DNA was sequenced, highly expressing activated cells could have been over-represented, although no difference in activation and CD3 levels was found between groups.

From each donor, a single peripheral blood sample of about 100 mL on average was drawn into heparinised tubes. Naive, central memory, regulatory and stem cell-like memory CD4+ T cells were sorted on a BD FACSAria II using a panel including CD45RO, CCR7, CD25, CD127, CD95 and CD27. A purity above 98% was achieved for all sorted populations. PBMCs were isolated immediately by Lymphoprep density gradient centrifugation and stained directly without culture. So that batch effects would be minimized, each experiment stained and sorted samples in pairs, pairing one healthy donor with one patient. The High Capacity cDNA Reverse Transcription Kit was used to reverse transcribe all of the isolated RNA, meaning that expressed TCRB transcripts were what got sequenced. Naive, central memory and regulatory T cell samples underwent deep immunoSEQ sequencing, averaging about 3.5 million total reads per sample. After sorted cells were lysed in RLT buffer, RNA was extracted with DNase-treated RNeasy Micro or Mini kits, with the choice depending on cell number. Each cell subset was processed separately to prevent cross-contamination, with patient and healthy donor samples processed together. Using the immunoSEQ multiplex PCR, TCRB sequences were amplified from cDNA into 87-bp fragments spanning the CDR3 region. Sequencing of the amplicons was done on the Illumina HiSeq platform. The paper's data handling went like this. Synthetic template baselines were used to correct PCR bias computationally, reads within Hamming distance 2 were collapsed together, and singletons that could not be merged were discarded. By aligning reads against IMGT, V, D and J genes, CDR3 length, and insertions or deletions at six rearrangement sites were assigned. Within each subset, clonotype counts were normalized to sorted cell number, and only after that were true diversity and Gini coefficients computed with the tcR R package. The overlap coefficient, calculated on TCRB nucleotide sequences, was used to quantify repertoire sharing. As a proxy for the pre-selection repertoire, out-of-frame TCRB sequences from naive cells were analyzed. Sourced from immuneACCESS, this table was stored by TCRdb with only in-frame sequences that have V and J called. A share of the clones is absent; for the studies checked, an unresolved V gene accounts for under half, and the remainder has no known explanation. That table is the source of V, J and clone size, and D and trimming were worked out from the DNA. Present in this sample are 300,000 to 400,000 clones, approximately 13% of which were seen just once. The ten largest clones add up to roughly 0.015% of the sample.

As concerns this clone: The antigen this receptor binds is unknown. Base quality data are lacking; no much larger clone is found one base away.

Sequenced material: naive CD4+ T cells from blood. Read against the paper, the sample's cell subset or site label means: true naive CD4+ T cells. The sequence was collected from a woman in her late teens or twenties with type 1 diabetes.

The CDR3 region reads CASSISGSKNIQYF. DNA sequence: TGTGCCAGCAGCATTTCCGGGAGTAAAAACATTCAGTACTTC. The rearrangement joined TRBV7-8 to TRBJ2-4, with TRBD2 tentatively as D gene (6 bases match). V loses 5 bases, J loses 4 bases, and the germline ends lie 12 bases apart. From its cysteine to its phenylalanine, the CDR3 spans 14 amino acids. Just the 42-base CDR3 DNA is kept, in frame starting at base 1. The germline V gene supplies CDR1 SGHVS and CDR2 FQNEAQ.